This T cell receptor beta chain was recovered during a study of shared clonotypes between healthy human individuals. The CDR3 consists of 17 residues. Per the germline V gene, CDR1 is SGHRS and CDR2 is YFSETQ. Trimming removed 7 bases at V and 6 bases at J, with 26 bases between. Here immunoSEQ multiplex PCR was the method, and the copy in TCRdb shows in-frame clones only, minus some. Among more than 900,000 clones listed, about four fifths were seen once. This sequence was found in a young man in good health. Some clones in this sample may be carry-over from other donors' samples. The chain couples TRBV5-1 to TRBJ2-1, with D perhaps matching TRBD1 (6 bases). Material for sequencing was memory CD4+ T cells from PBMCs. Subset of the sample: CD45RA-negative fraction. CDR3 in amino acids: CASQGSKQGYRGNEQFF. The CDR3, as DNA: TGCGCCAGCCAGGGATCTAAGCAGGGGTATAGAGGCAATGAGCAGTTCTTC.